The 5 T cell receptor beta chains below come from one sample, sequenced in a study of T cells in Graves' hyperthyroidism and ophthalmopathy. TCR beta CDR3 sequences were amplified from RNA transcripts. With the HTBI primer set, the TCR CDR3 went through a first round of RT-PCR. TCRdb re-analysed the multiplex PCR reads in MiXCR, keeping a single row per CDR3 protein. The table shows roughly 250,000 distinct CDR3 sequences, with about 14% occurring only once. The source material was blood. Every receptor here comes from a woman in her forties with Graves' hyperthyroidism that later progressed to Graves' ophthalmopathy.

In this sample, this clonotype turned up many times. V usage is TRBV27 and J usage is TRBJ2-1; tentative D call: TRBD2 (6 bases). Per germline, CDR1 MNHEY and CDR2 SMNVEV (reference sequence). The CDR3 runs 14 residues. V was trimmed by 10 bases and J by 5 bases, leaving 18 bases between them. The CDR3 coding sequence is TGTGCCACAATGGCTTGGAGGGCCCACAATGAGCAGTTCTTC. It specifies CATMAWRAHNEQFF.

This clonotype was recorded at least ten times. J is TRBJ2-5 and V is TRBV5-8; no clear D. The CDR3 is 15 residues long. Per the germline V gene, CDR1 is SGHTS and CDR2 is YDEGEE. With 2 bases removed from V and 0 bases from J, the gap between germline ends came to 11 bases. The CDR3 here is CASSFNFPYQETQYF. CDR3 in DNA: TGTGCCAGCAGCTTCAACTTCCCGTACCAAGAGACCCAGTACTTC.

This clonotype was recorded many times. The chain uses TRBV12-3 or TRBV12-4 and TRBJ2-5; a weak D match, TRBD2 (7 bases). The CDR3 is made up of 17 amino acids. Trimming shortened V by 2 bases and J by 5 bases, and 21 bases separated the two germline ends. DNA for the CDR3: TGTGCCAGCAGTTTAAGAGGACAGTCTGTCGGGAGGGAGACCCAGTACTTC. Its protein product is CASSLRGQSVGRETQYF.

This clonotype was recorded many times. This chain connects TRBV20-1 to TRBJ2-7; TRBD1 aligns across 7 bases. Germline values: CDR1 DFQATT, CDR2 SNEGSKA (reference sequence). This CDR3 has 15 residues. V gave up 2 bases and J gave up 2 bases; unmatched junction bases: 9. CDR3 residues: CSARSPEGAPYEQYF. In DNA form, the CDR3 reads TGCAGTGCTAGATCACCTGAGGGGGCGCCCTACGAGCAGTACTTC.

On this clonotype itself: Its ends do not fully match the called genes, so a read error is possible. This CDR3 is CAGPGGVNSPVHF. CDR3 nucleotide sequence: TGTGCCGGCCCCGGGGGTGTCAATTCACCCGTCCACTTT. The chain combines TRBV19 with TRBJ1-6, with D possibly TRBD1 on 5 matching bases. Per the germline V gene, CDR1 is LNHDA and CDR2 is SQIVND (reference sequence). This CDR3 contains 13 residues.